The 9 T cell receptor beta chains reported below all come from one sample, sequenced in a study of blood T cells in healthy people across ages. The use of a sample-barcoded 5' primer and a J-beta primer mix characterized a second PCR of roughly 7 to 12 cycles. TCRdb reprocessed the 5' RACE reads via MiXCR and lists one record per CDR3 protein. In the table there are around 990,000 distinct CDR3 sequences, approximately 25% of which are singletons. These data were likewise used in another study, on T cells of mothers and their children.

Sequencing input: blood. All receptors derive from a girl aged 2 to 10 in good health.

Comments on this clonotype: A much larger clone lies a single base off, so this may be a read error. Likely a read error: the CDR3 ends without its conserved phenylalanine or tryptophan. The gene calls are TRBV6-4 and TRBJ2-7, with TRBD2 as a possible D gene (5 bases). The CDR3 totals 13 residues. Per the germline V gene, CDR1 is MRHNA and CDR2 is SNTAGT. The V gene lost 6 bases and the J gene lost 3 bases, with 12 bases spanning the gap. CDR3 amino acids: CASREGLIYEQYS. The CDR3 DNA sequence: TGTGCCAGCAGAGAGGGATTGATCTACGAGCAGTACTCC.

V gene TRBV14 combines with J gene TRBJ2-3; no reliable D call. Trimming stripped 3 bases from V and 8 bases from J, with 15 bases between. The CDR3 is 14 residues long. The germline CDR1 and CDR2 sequences are SGHDN and FVKESK. This CDR3 reads CASSQGSLLGTQYF. The CDR3 DNA reads as TGTGCCAGCAGCCAGGGCTCGTTATTGGGTACGCAGTATTTT.

The gene calls are TRBV2 and TRBJ2-5, with TRBD1 matching over 8 bases. Matching the DNA end better, TRBJ2-1 makes the J call doubtful. Germline assignment: CDR1 SNHLY and CDR2 FYNNEI. The CDR3 covers 13 residues. This CDR3 is CARSRGLGNEQFF. The CDR3 nucleotides read TGTGCCAGATCCAGGGGGCTGGGGAATGAGCAGTTCTTC.

The rearrangement joins TRBV5-1 to TRBJ1-2; D may be TRBD1 (5 bases). V was cut by 0 bases and J by 10 bases, with 10 bases left in between. There are 12 residues in the CDR3. CDR1 and CDR2 (germline): SGHRS, YFSETQ. DNA for the CDR3: TGCGCCAGCAGCTTGGTACCGGGGGACTACACCTTC. Residues: CASSLVPGDYTF.

Only one count was recorded for this clonotype. This chain uses TRBV5-1 with TRBJ2-1; D perhaps matches TRBD1 (5 bases). CDR3 length: 14 residues. The germline V and J ends were trimmed by 5 bases and 7 bases, with 16 bases remaining between them. Germline V gene sequence: CDR1 SGHRS, CDR2 YFSETQ. The CDR3 nucleotides are TGCGCCAGCAGGTCGACGGCAGGGTCGAATGAGCAGTTCTTC. It codes for CASRSTAGSNEQFF. Together with reference TRBV5-1 and TRBJ2-1, the CDR3 gives the full variable domain: KAGVTQTPRYLIKTRGQQVTLSCSPISGHRSVSWYQQTPGQGLQFLFEYFSETQRNKGNFPGRFSGRQFSNSRSEMNVSTLELGDSALYLCASRSTAGSNEQFFGPGTRLTVL.

This clonotype was seen a few times. V gene TRBV9 combines with J gene TRBJ2-7; D may be TRBD2 (5 bases). This CDR3 comprises 17 residues. Per the germline V gene, CDR1 is SGDLS and CDR2 is YYNGEE. Deletions cut 4 bases from V and 4 bases from J, with 24 bases between. The CDR3 region has the DNA TGTGCCAGCAGCCGATACGAAAAAACGGGGAGTGGGTACGAGCAGTACTTC. As protein: CASSRYEKTGSGYEQYF. The complete variable domain, with remaining parts taken from reference TRBV9 and TRBJ2-7, reads DSGVTQTPKHLITATGQRVTLRCSPRSGDLSVYWYQQSLDQGLQFLIQYYNGEERAKGNILERFSAQQFPDLHSELNLSSLELGDSALYFCASSRYEKTGSGYEQYFGPGTRLTVT.

V gene TRBV20-1 combines with J gene TRBJ2-2; D is possibly TRBD1 (5 bases). The V gene lost 6 bases and the J gene lost 5 bases, with 10 bases spanning the gap. CDR1 is DFQATT and CDR2 is SNEGSKA in the germline V gene (reference sequence). The CDR3 consists of 12 residues. The chain's CDR3 is CSALGDTGELFF. CDR3 nucleotides: TGCAGTGCCTTAGGGGATACCGGGGAGCTGTTTTTT.

In this sample, this clonotype turned up a few times. The chain couples TRBV7-2 to TRBJ2-5, with 8 bases aligning to TRBD1. This CDR3 comprises 14 residues. Trimming cost V 4 bases and J 11 bases; bases outside gene matches: 12. Germline V CDR1 and CDR2: SGHTA, FQGNSA. Here the CDR3 reads CASSSFGQGAWQYF. CDR3 bases: TGTGCCAGCAGCTCATTTGGACAGGGCGCTTGGCAGTACTTC.

This chain joins TRBV4-1 and TRBJ2-3, with D perhaps assigned TRBD1 or TRBD2 (6 bases each). Looked up from germline, CDR1 is MGHRA and CDR2 is YSYEKL. The CDR3 is 14 residues long. Trimming removed 5 bases from V and 5 bases from J, with 14 bases in between. The CDR3 is CASSEGGAVDTQYF. Here the CDR3 DNA reads TGCGCCAGCAGCGAGGGGGGAGCGGTAGATACGCAGTATTTT.